This T cell receptor (beta chain) was sequenced in a study of CD8 T cells in ankylosing spondylitis. Generation of TCR beta libraries employed quantitative 5'-RACE incorporating molecular barcodes. Via MiXCR, TCRdb re-called the 5' RACE reads, giving one row per CDR3 protein. Here the sample spans around 140,000 distinct CDR3 sequences, roughly 11% being singletons. Germline loops: CDR1 DFQATT, CDR2 SNEGSKA (reference sequence). The CDR3 extends over 13 amino acids. The ends were cut back, 3 bases at V and 5 bases at J, with 14 bases in the middle. This clonotype was picked up many times. What it binds is not known. Points from the study as a whole: Some motif variants were previously reported in reactive arthritis synovial fluid and blood. Blood of patients with ankylosing spondylitis appeared to be characterized by a TCR beta motif of several highly homologous variants. CD8+ cells made up the disease-linked clones, which were relatively rare in peripheral blood.

The sample consisted of blood, either unsorted or a sorted T cell fraction (not recorded which). This receptor was identified in a female donor with ankylosing spondylitis or in good health (not recorded which). The genes are TRBV20-1 and TRBJ2-7, with D perhaps TRBD2 (7 bases). Here the CDR3 DNA reads TGCAGTGCTAGCGCGGGGGCAACCGACGAGCAGTACTTC. It yields the protein CSASAGATDEQYF.